This TCR beta chain was retrieved from a study of T cells after yellow fever vaccination (dated by TCRdb to between 2017 and 2020). Context from the whole study: Libraries from fractions with low cell numbers were prepared with the SMART-Seq v4 Ultra Low Input RNA kit. Bulk TCR alpha and beta repertoires were sequenced longitudinally to track T-cell clones before and after primary and booster YFV17D yellow fever vaccination. The cohort comprised two healthy male donors, one aged 18 to 30 and one aged 30 to 40 years. Bulk PBMC replicates and cell subsets were isolated from blood drawn at multiple timepoints before and after both primary and secondary immunization. Summary of the overall study and its limitations: A small fraction of clonotypes appeared in both the CD4 and CD8 compartments, likely as a result of convergent recombination. FACS-sorted repertoires could contain abundant contaminating clonotypes from the bulk population, so computational filtering was required. The secondary T-cell response was weaker than the primary response but faster, peaking on day 5 instead of day 15. After the booster, most clones that had expanded after primary vaccination were detected again (about 95% of CD4 and around nine tenths of CD8), suggesting broad maintenance of memory. Because the study included only a couple of donors, the extent to which the findings can be generalized is limited.

TCR cDNA was made using 5'RACE template switching, a step that added a universal primer site and unique molecular identifiers. Priming for cDNA synthesis came from both the TCR alpha and TCR beta constant segments. Library amplification involved two PCR steps, and the second step added sample barcodes and sequencing adapters. Libraries were sequenced on Illumina HiSeq 2500 (2x100 bp) or NovaSeq (2x150 bp). The published analysis was carried out like this. Reads were demultiplexed and collapsed into UMI consensus sequences with MIGEC, and V(D)J alignment was performed with MiXCR. Vaccine-responding clonotypes were identified with edgeR using replicate PBMC samples, with FDR below 0.01 and a log2 fold change above 5 up to day 15 being required. Bulk clonotypes were assigned CD4 or CD8 identity according to which sequenced CD4 or CD8 repertoire held them at higher abundance. The raw public data were reprocessed by TCRdb itself: fastp quality trimming at Q25, MiXCR clonotype calling, in-frame beta chains only. Every entry covers one CDR3 protein and lists the most common genes and DNA from its rows. These V and J calls are TCRdb output, not the study's own analysis. Present in this sample are about 400,000 distinct CDR3 sequences, around 6.5% of which were seen just once. The ten biggest clones cover approximately 16% of the sample.

This sample's treatment or condition label indicates: live attenuated yellow fever vaccine strain. At every blood-draw timepoint, two biological replicates of bulk PBMCs were collected. A standard Ficoll-Paque protocol was used to isolate PBMCs from peripheral blood. RNA was extracted with TriZol from bulk PBMCs, CD4 and CD8 fractions, and dextramer-positive and dextramer-negative fractions. On this clonotype: Its cognate antigen has yet to be identified. The sample holds no much larger clone one base away, and base qualities are not on file.

V and J are truncated by 0 bases and 6 bases respectively, leaving an intervening sequence of 18 bases. As encoded in the germline V gene, CDR1 is SGHVS while CDR2 is FNYEAQ. Reading from cysteine to phenylalanine, the CDR3 counts 16 amino acids. The CDR3 DNA has 48 bases and is translated from base 1. This receptor chain uses TRBV7-6 and TRBJ2-7; a weak D assignment points to TRBD2 (7 bases agree). The receptor was isolated from a man younger than 40 who received the YFV17D yellow fever vaccine. This specimen was PBMCs, taken 5 days after the yellow fever booster vaccination. The nucleotides are TGTGCCAGCAGCTTAGCCCCGGGGGGCTTGGAAGGCGAGCAGTACTTC. This is translated as CASSLAPGGLEGEQYF.